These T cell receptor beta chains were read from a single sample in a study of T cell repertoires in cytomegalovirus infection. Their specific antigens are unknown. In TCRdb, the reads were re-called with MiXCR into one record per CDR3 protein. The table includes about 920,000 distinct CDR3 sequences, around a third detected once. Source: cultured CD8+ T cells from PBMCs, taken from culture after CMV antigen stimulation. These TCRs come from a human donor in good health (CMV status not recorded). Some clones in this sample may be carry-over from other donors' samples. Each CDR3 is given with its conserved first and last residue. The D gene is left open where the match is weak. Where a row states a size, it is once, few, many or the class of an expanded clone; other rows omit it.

DNA: TGTGCCAGCAGCCTAGGTTTAGGGGTTGGCTACACCTTC
CDR3: CASSLGLGVGYTF
V: TRBV12-3/TRBV12-4
D: -
length: 13
J: TRBJ1-2
size: few

DNA: TGTGCCAGCAGCCGTCCCGGGACTAGCGGGACCCCAGATACGCAGTATTTT
CDR3: CASSRPGTSGTPDTQYF
V: TRBV4-2
D: TRBD2
length: 17
J: TRBJ2-3
size: few

DNA: TGTGCCAGCAGCTTAAGGAAGGGGACAGGGAAGAACACTGAAGCTTTCTTT
CDR3: CASSLRKGTGKNTEAFF
V: TRBV7-6
D: TRBD1
length: 17
J: TRBJ1-1
size: -

DNA: TGTGCCAGCAGTTTATCGGTTCTCGGGGAAAAACTGTTTTTT
CDR3: CASSLSVLGEKLFF
V: TRBV27
D: -
length: 14
J: TRBJ1-4
size: -

DNA: TGTGCCATCAGTACGGGCGGGTATGAGCAGTTCTTC
CDR3: CAISTGGYEQFF
V: TRBV10-3
D: -
length: 12
J: TRBJ2-1
size: -

DNA: TGTGCCTCCAAGGGGGACAGTTCACAAGAGACCCAGTACTTC
CDR3: CASKGDSSQETQYF
V: TRBV7-4
D: TRBD1
length: 14
J: TRBJ2-5
size: -

DNA: TGTGCCAGCAGCCCTTTAGCGGAGCAGTTCTTC
CDR3: CASSPLAEQFF
V: TRBV7-9
D: -
length: 11
J: TRBJ2-1
size: few

DNA: TGTGCCAGCAGTTACTGGGGGGGAGGGACCTACAATGAGCAGTTCTTC
CDR3: CASSYWGGGTYNEQFF
V: TRBV6-6
D: TRBD2
length: 16
J: TRBJ2-1
size: -

DNA: TGTGCCATCAGTGAGCCCGGAGACGGGATCGGCAATCAGCCCCAGCATTTT
CDR3: CAISEPGDGIGNQPQHF
V: TRBV10-3
D: -
length: 17
J: TRBJ1-5
size: few

DNA: TGTGCCAGCAGCTTAGTCGGGCGGCGGGGGGATCCCAATCAGCCCCAGCATTTT
CDR3: CASSLVGRRGDPNQPQHF
V: TRBV7-9
D: -
length: 18
J: TRBJ1-5
size: many

DNA: TGTGCCACCAGTGCGGGGAGGCTGTTTTTT
CDR3: CATSAGRLFF
V: TRBV24-1
D: -
length: 10
J: TRBJ2-2
size: -

DNA: TGTGCCAGTCCCGGGACTAGCGGGGGGGCCTTGAGAAATGAGCAGTTCTTC
CDR3: CASPGTSGGALRNEQFF
V: TRBV2
D: TRBD2
length: 17
J: TRBJ2-1
size: few

DNA: TGTGCCAGCAGTTTAAATCCAGATCAGTTCTATGGCTACACCTTC
CDR3: CASSLNPDQFYGYTF
V: TRBV12-3/TRBV12-4
D: -
length: 15
J: TRBJ1-2
size: -

DNA: TGTGCCAGCAGTTTGACGGTTAAACAGGGAGGTGCCGAGCAGTACTTC
CDR3: CASSLTVKQGGAEQYF
V: TRBV27
D: -
length: 16
J: TRBJ2-7
size: many

DNA: TGTGCCAGCAGTTATATTGGGACGGGCTACAATGAGCAGTTCTTC
CDR3: CASSYIGTGYNEQFF
V: TRBV28
D: -
length: 15
J: TRBJ2-1
size: many

DNA: TGTGCCAGCAGTTTAAGTGGACAGAGAAAAATCTATGGCTACACCTTC
CDR3: CASSLSGQRKIYGYTF
V: TRBV12-3/TRBV12-4
D: -
length: 16
J: TRBJ1-2
size: many

DNA: TGTGCCAGCAGCGCTCCGGGGAGCACTGAAGCTTTCTTT
CDR3: CASSAPGSTEAFF
V: TRBV7-9
D: -
length: 13
J: TRBJ1-1
size: many

DNA: TGTGCCAGTAACAGGGGTAACTATGGCTACACCTTC
CDR3: CASNRGNYGYTF
V: TRBV9
D: TRBD1
length: 12
J: TRBJ1-2
size: -

DNA: TGCAGTGCTAGAGAATCCGGAGAGACCCAGTACTTC
CDR3: CSARESGETQYF
V: TRBV20-1
D: -
length: 12
J: TRBJ2-5
size: few

DNA: TGTGCCAGCAGTGAAGGACAGAATAGCAATCAGCCCCAGCATTTT
CDR3: CASSEGQNSNQPQHF
V: TRBV2
D: -
length: 15
J: TRBJ1-5
size: few

DNA: TGTGCCAGCAGAGTCCAAGAGACCCAGTACTTC
CDR3: CASRVQETQYF
V: TRBV7-9
D: -
length: 11
J: TRBJ2-5
size: -

DNA: TGTACCAGCAGACTCAGTCCCTACCTGGGCCTCTCTGGAAACACCATATATTTT
CDR3: CTSRLSPYLGLSGNTIYF
V: TRBV2
D: -
length: 18
J: TRBJ1-3
size: -

DNA: TGTGCCAGCAGCCCCCTGGGCGGGGGACTCCAAGAGACCCAGTACTTC
CDR3: CASSPLGGGLQETQYF
V: TRBV4-2
D: TRBD2
length: 16
J: TRBJ2-5
size: few

DNA: TGTGCCAGCAGCTATACAGGTGGGGAAGAGCAGTACTTC
CDR3: CASSYTGGEEQYF
V: TRBV7-8
D: -
length: 13
J: TRBJ2-7
size: many

DNA: TGTGCCAGTAGTATTGGTCCGGGAGGCGGCACTGAAGCTTTCTTT
CDR3: CASSIGPGGGTEAFF
V: TRBV19
D: -
length: 15
J: TRBJ1-1
size: few

DNA: TGTGCTAGTGGGTTCGCGGTCACTGAAGCTTTCTTT
CDR3: CASGFAVTEAFF
V: TRBV12-5
D: -
length: 12
J: TRBJ1-1
size: -

DNA: TGTGCCAGCAGCTTCCACTTGGACGAGGGAGCTTTCTTT
CDR3: CASSFHLDEGAFF
V: TRBV7-9
D: -
length: 13
J: TRBJ1-1
size: -

DNA: TGTGCCAGCAGCCCAGTAGGACAGAAAGCCACCGGGGAGCTGTTTTTT
CDR3: CASSPVGQKATGELFF
V: TRBV7-9
D: -
length: 16
J: TRBJ2-2
size: few

DNA: TGTGCCAGCAGCGTAGACGGACAGGGGGCCACTGAAGCTTTCTTT
CDR3: CASSVDGQGATEAFF
V: TRBV9
D: TRBD1
length: 15
J: TRBJ1-1
size: once

DNA: TGTGCCAGCAAGGAGGTGGGGGGGGTCAATCAGCCCCAGCATTTT
CDR3: CASKEVGGVNQPQHF
V: TRBV27
D: -
length: 15
J: TRBJ1-5
size: -

DNA: TGTGCCATCAGTGTGGACAGGAGTTTGAATGAGCAGTTCTTC
CDR3: CAISVDRSLNEQFF
V: TRBV10-3
D: TRBD1
length: 14
J: TRBJ2-1
size: -

DNA: TGTGCCAGCAGCACGGTCTCCCCCTCCTACAATGAGCAGTTCTTC
CDR3: CASSTVSPSYNEQFF
V: TRBV27
D: -
length: 15
J: TRBJ2-1
size: few

DNA: TGTGCCAGTAGTCCCCTAAGGGATCAGCCCCAGCATTTT
CDR3: CASSPLRDQPQHF
V: TRBV19
D: -
length: 13
J: TRBJ1-5
size: -

DNA: TGTGCCAGCAGCGAATTACTAGCGGGGGGGTTAGCCAAAAACATTCAGTACTTC
CDR3: CASSELLAGGLAKNIQYF
V: TRBV4-2
D: TRBD2
length: 18
J: TRBJ2-4
size: -

DNA: TGCGCCAGCAGCCATCCCAGTGAGGCGGGGGATGAAGATACGCAGTATTTT
CDR3: CASSHPSEAGDEDTQYF
V: TRBV4-3
D: TRBD2
length: 17
J: TRBJ2-3
size: -

DNA: TGTGCCAGCAGCTTGGCGGGACAGTCGAGAAACTATGGCTACACCTTC
CDR3: CASSLAGQSRNYGYTF
V: TRBV11-2
D: TRBD1
length: 16
J: TRBJ1-2
size: few

DNA: TGTGCCAGCAGCCCTGCAGGGGACTTCAACAATGAGCAGTTCTTC
CDR3: CASSPAGDFNNEQFF
V: TRBV7-9
D: -
length: 15
J: TRBJ2-1
size: few

DNA: TGTGCCAGCTCACCTCTCCGGACCCAGGGGACCGGGGAGCTGTTTTTT
CDR3: CASSPLRTQGTGELFF
V: TRBV18
D: -
length: 16
J: TRBJ2-2
size: -

DNA: TGTGCCAGCAGCTTGATAGGGTCCACCGGGGAGCTGTTTTTT
CDR3: CASSLIGSTGELFF
V: TRBV5-5
D: -
length: 14
J: TRBJ2-2
size: few

DNA: TGTGCCAGCAGCCGGGACAGCCCTGTTGCAACTAATGAAAAACTGTTTTTT
CDR3: CASSRDSPVATNEKLFF
V: TRBV2
D: TRBD1
length: 17
J: TRBJ1-4
size: -

DNA: TGTGCCAGCAGTGCAACCGTACAGCGTAACTATGGCTACACCTTC
CDR3: CASSATVQRNYGYTF
V: TRBV12-3/TRBV12-4
D: -
length: 15
J: TRBJ1-2
size: -

DNA: TGTGCCAGCAGTTTTCTGGGGGAAGCCAAAAACATTCAGTACTTC
CDR3: CASSFLGEAKNIQYF
V: TRBV28
D: -
length: 15
J: TRBJ2-4
size: few

DNA: TGTGCCAGCAGCCCGTATAGCGGGTACCAAGAGACCCAGTACTTC
CDR3: CASSPYSGYQETQYF
V: TRBV7-2
D: TRBD2
length: 15
J: TRBJ2-5
size: many